Following are 24 T cell receptor beta chains from one sample sequenced in a study of yellow fever vaccine responses in identical twins. TCRdb ran MiXCR on the RT-PCR reads and lists one entry per CDR3 protein. The data hold approximately 2,500 distinct CDR3 sequences, with roughly four fifths observed a single time. The sample here was T cells from blood (PBMCs), unsorted or a sorted subset (not recorded which), taken before or after yellow fever vaccination (not recorded which). Every receptor here comes from a woman younger than 30 who received the yellow fever vaccine.

The chain uses TRBV20-1 and TRBJ2-1; TRBD2 matches 7 bases. With V trimmed by 7 bases and J by 5 bases, 5 bases remained unmatched. Germline V gene lookup returns CDR1 DFQATT and CDR2 SNEGSKA (reference sequence). CDR3 length: 12 residues. The CDR3 sequence: CSVNRGDNEQFF. DNA for the CDR3: TGCAGTGTTAACCGGGGGGACAATGAGCAGTTCTTC.

J is TRBJ1-2 and V is TRBV10-3; D unclear. The CDR3 runs 15 residues. V was pared by 2 bases and J by 4 bases, with 14 bases between. Germline CDR1 ENHRY, CDR2 SYGVKD. The CDR3 nucleotides are TGTGCCATCAGTGAGACGACCGAGACGATCTATGGCTACACCTTC. Translation gives CAISETTETIYGYTF.

The V gene is TRBV10-3, the J gene TRBJ2-7; TRBD2 is a possible D gene (7 bases). Germline CDR1 is ENHRY and CDR2 is SYGVKD. The CDR3 is 16 amino acids. Trimming cost V 5 bases and J 2 bases, with 19 bases left between them. CDR3 nucleotides: TGTGCCATCAGTAAGACTACGAGCGGGACAACCTACGAGCAGTACTTC. Protein: CAISKTTSGTTYEQYF.

The chain joins TRBV13 to TRBJ2-5; TRBD2 aligns across 7 bases. The germline gives CDR1 PRHDT, CDR2 FYEKMQ (reference sequence). This CDR3 contains 12 residues. Losses at the gene ends were 9 bases for V and 4 bases for J; bases not matched to a gene: 5. CDR3 residues: CARGIAGETQYF. CDR3 coding DNA: TGTGCCAGAGGGATAGCGGGAGAGACCCAGTACTTC.

This chain joins TRBV29-1 and TRBJ2-1, with D possibly being TRBD1 (6 bases). In germline, CDR1 is SQVTM, CDR2 ANQGSEA. This CDR3 has 13 residues. Trimming stripped 7 bases from V and 9 bases from J, with 19 bases between. DNA of the CDR3: TGCAGCGGTTTCTTGGGGACATTGGGTGAGCAGTTCTTC. Encoded protein: CSGFLGTLGEQFF.

The chain employs TRBV3-1 and TRBJ2-7, with 9 nucleotides matching TRBD2. Germline-derived CDR1 and CDR2 are LGHDT and YNNKEL (reference sequence). After removal of 1 base from V and 1 base from J, the junction contained 2 bases not matched to a gene. This CDR3 region has 15 residues. The DNA of the CDR3 is TGTGCCAGCAGCCAAGTTAGCGGGAGATCCTACGAGCAGTACTTC. It codes for CASSQVSGRSYEQYF.

This clonotype was seen a few times. The chain recombines TRBV12-3 or TRBV12-4 with TRBJ1-5, with a tentative D call TRBD1 (5 bases). The germline V and J ends were trimmed by 5 bases and 1 base, with 6 bases remaining between them. This CDR3 has 13 amino acids. The CDR3 loop reads CASSRDSNQPQHF. The CDR3, as DNA: TGTGCCAGCAGTCGGGACAGCAATCAGCCCCAGCATTTT.

The chain employs TRBV3-1 and TRBJ1-5, with D unclear. Germline CDR1 reads LGHDT; CDR2 reads YNNKEL (reference sequence). The CDR3 has 15 amino acids. V gave up 1 base and J gave up 0 bases, with 7 bases separating them. CDR3 residues: CASSQGAVSNQPQHF. The CDR3 DNA sequence: TGTGCCAGCAGCCAAGGGGCAGTTAGCAATCAGCCCCAGCATTTT.

This clonotype was counted between two and nine times. The chain carries TRBV13 and TRBJ2-7; 9 bases align to TRBD2. Trimming took 6 bases from V and 3 from J; bases not matched to a gene: 9. The germline V gene has CDR1 PRHDT and CDR2 FYEKMQ (reference sequence). CDR3 length: 15 amino acids. CDR3 DNA sequence: TGTGCCAGCAGAAGACTAGCGGCGATCCGCTACGAGCAGTACTTC. Residues: CASRRLAAIRYEQYF.

The chain joins TRBV5-1 to TRBJ2-1; D may be TRBD1 (5 bases). The V end was cut by 0 bases, the J end by 7 bases, with 14 bases between. CDR1 is SGHRS, CDR2 YFSETQ, per germline. This CDR3 region has 15 residues. The CDR3 protein is CASSLEVQGWNEQFF. The CDR3 nucleotides read TGCGCCAGCAGCTTGGAGGTCCAGGGATGGAATGAGCAGTTCTTC.

In this sample, this clonotype turned up a few times. The gene calls are TRBV7-2 and TRBJ2-1; D gene uncertain. Germline-derived CDR1 and CDR2 are SGHTA and FQGNSA. Deletions cut 3 bases from V and 6 bases from J, with 6 bases between. CDR3 length: 12 amino acids. This CDR3 is CASSLLANEQFF. The CDR3 region has the DNA TGTGCCAGCAGCTTGTTAGCCAATGAGCAGTTCTTC.

The V and J genes are TRBV7-9 and TRBJ2-1, with D possibly matching TRBD1 (5 bases). The CDR3 length is 15 residues. Trimming pared 1 base from V and 2 bases from J, leaving 9 bases between. The germline V gene encodes CDR1 SEHNR and CDR2 FQNEAQ (reference sequence). CDR3 nucleotide sequence: TGTGCCAGCAGCTTAGGGCAGGGAACCTACAATGAGCAGTTCTTC. The encoded protein is CASSLGQGTYNEQFF.

V usage is TRBV25-1 and J usage is TRBJ2-7; 7 bases are a match to TRBD1. The CDR3 is 13 residues long. Per germline, CDR1 MGHDK and CDR2 SYGVNS. V shed 7 bases, J shed 6 bases, and the junction held 9 bases outside the gene matches. This CDR3 reads CASTLTGRREQYF. The CDR3 DNA is TGTGCCAGCACTCTGACAGGGCGACGCGAGCAGTACTTC.

V is TRBV7-6 and J is TRBJ2-7; 7 positions agree with TRBD2. The CDR3 extends over 14 amino acids. J was trimmed by 7 bases and V by 3 bases; bases with no gene match: 9. Looked up from germline, CDR1 is SGHVS and CDR2 is FNYEAQ. CDR3 nucleotide sequence: TGTGCCAGCAGCTTGTGGGAGGGCGTTCGGGAGCAGTACTTC. It yields the protein CASSLWEGVREQYF.

The chain carries TRBV6-1 and TRBJ2-1, with TRBD2 matching over 9 bases. V lost 9 bases to trimming and J lost 4 bases; unmatched junction nucleotides: 13. This CDR3 comprises 16 residues. Germline loops: CDR1 MNHNS, CDR2 SASEGT. CDR3 DNA: TGTGCCAGAGAGATGTTGGCGGGGGGGCCTTACAATGAGCAGTTCTTC. Protein sequence: CAREMLAGGPYNEQFF.

This clonotype occurred a few times. The chain joins TRBV29-1 to TRBJ2-7; D might be TRBD1 (5 bases). Germline V gives CDR1 SQVTM, CDR2 ANQGSEA. Trimming cost V 4 bases and J 3 bases, with 16 bases left between them. The CDR3 sequence is 14 residues long. This CDR3 reads CSVGVAGIGYEQYF. CDR3 sequence (DNA): TGCAGCGTTGGGGTTGCAGGGATAGGCTACGAGCAGTACTTC.

In this sample, this clonotype turned up a few times. The V call is TRBV2, the J call TRBJ1-1, with D unclear. Germline assignment: CDR1 SNHLY and CDR2 FYNNEI. This CDR3 spans 14 amino acids. V was trimmed by 0 bases and J by 5 bases, leaving 10 bases between them. The CDR3 DNA follows: TGTGCCAGCAGTGAAGCGGAAGTTTTAACTGAAGCTTTCTTT. Protein product: CASSEAEVLTEAFF.

The CDR3 region is CASSLDGRSSYEQYF. In DNA, the CDR3 is TGTGCCAGCAGCTTAGACGGACGGAGCTCCTACGAGCAGTACTTC. The chain joins TRBV11-3 to TRBJ2-7; no firm D call. This CDR3 has 15 amino acids. Trimming took off 0 bases at V and 0 bases at J, with 9 bases between the two ends. The V gene's germline CDR1 is SGHNT and CDR2 YENEEA.

The chain recombines TRBV10-3 with TRBJ1-1, with a tentative D call TRBD1 (5 bases). Looked up from germline, CDR1 is ENHRY and CDR2 is SYGVKD. V gave up 3 bases and J gave up 2 bases, with 13 bases separating them. The CDR3 covers 15 residues. CDR3 in amino acids: CAISDEGKGNTEAFF. The DNA for the CDR3 is TGTGCCATCAGTGATGAGGGGAAGGGCAACACTGAAGCTTTCTTT.

The chain employs TRBV29-1 and TRBJ2-1; TRBD1 matches 10 bases. V lost 6 bases and J lost 6; bases outside the gene matches: 5. In germline, CDR1 is SQVTM, CDR2 ANQGSEA. This CDR3 spans 13 amino acids. The CDR3 bases are TGCAGCGTACCCCGGGACAGGGGCAATGAGCAGTTCTTC. Amino acid sequence: CSVPRDRGNEQFF.

The J gene is TRBJ2-5, the V gene TRBV11-3; D unclear. CDR1 is SGHNT and CDR2 is YENEEA in the germline V gene. The V end lost 3 bases, the J end lost 5 bases, and 16 bases lay between the germline ends. CDR3 length equals 15 residues. The CDR3 region is CASSFAASNGETQYF. The CDR3 bases are TGTGCCAGCAGCTTCGCCGCCTCGAACGGGGAGACCCAGTACTTC.

The chain carries TRBV6-5 and TRBJ1-1; D is uncertain. Trimming took off 0 bases at V and 7 bases at J, with 12 bases between the two ends. Germline loops: CDR1 MNHEY, CDR2 SVGAGI. There are 14 residues in the CDR3. CDR3 DNA sequence: TGTGCCAGCAGTTACTCGACTGGATTTGGTGAAGCTTTCTTT. Translation: CASSYSTGFGEAFF.

This sequence joins TRBV13 and TRBJ1-2, with TRBD1 matching over 7 bases. The CDR3 is 14 residues long. The V segment lost 1 base and the J segment 7 bases; nucleotides outside the gene matches: 6. Germline CDR1 reads PRHDT; CDR2 reads FYEKMQ (reference sequence). CDR3 sequence (DNA): TGTGCCAGCAGCTTAGAAGGGGGCTTGGGTGGCTACACCTTC. This encodes CASSLEGGLGGYTF. Full variable domain (outside the CDR3, taken from reference TRBV13 and TRBJ1-2): AAGVIQSPRHLIKEKRETATLKCYPIPRHDTVYWYQQGPGQDPQFLISFYEKMQSDKGSIPDRFSAQQFSDYHSELNMSSLELGDSALYFCASSLEGGLGGYTFGSGTRLTVV.

V is TRBV4-1 and J is TRBJ1-1; weak D call: TRBD1 (6 bases). The CDR3 has 13 residues. The V end was cut by 3 bases, the J end by 7 bases, with 12 bases between. Germline values: CDR1 MGHRA, CDR2 YSYEKL. For the CDR3, the DNA is TGCGCCAGCAGCCACGGACAGCAAGATGAAGCTTTCTTT. This gives the protein CASSHGQQDEAFF.